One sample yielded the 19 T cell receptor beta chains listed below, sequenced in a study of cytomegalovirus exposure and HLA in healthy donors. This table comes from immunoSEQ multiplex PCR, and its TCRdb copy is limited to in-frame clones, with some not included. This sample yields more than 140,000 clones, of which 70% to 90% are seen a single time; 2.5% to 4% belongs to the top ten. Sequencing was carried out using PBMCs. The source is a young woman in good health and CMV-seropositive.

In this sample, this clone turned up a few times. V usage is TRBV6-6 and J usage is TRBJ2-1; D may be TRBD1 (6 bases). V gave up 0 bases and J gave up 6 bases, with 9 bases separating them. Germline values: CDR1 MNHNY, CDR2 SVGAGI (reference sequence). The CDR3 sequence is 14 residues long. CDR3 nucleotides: TGTGCCAGCAGTTACTCCACAGGGTCCAATGAGCAGTTCTTC. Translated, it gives CASSYSTGSNEQFF.

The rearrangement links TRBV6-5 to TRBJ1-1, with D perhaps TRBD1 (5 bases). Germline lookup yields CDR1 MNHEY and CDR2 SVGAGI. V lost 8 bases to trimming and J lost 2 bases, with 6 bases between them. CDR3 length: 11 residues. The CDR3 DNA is TGTGCCAGCGGACAAAACACTGAAGCTTTCTTT. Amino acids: CASGQNTEAFF.

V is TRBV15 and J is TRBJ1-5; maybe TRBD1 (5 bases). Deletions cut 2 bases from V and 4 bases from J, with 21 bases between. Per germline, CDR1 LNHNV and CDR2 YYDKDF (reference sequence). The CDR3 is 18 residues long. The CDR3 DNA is TGTGCCACCAGCAGACCCTACGACCAGGGAATAAGTAATCAGCCCCAGCATTTT. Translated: CATSRPYDQGISNQPQHF.

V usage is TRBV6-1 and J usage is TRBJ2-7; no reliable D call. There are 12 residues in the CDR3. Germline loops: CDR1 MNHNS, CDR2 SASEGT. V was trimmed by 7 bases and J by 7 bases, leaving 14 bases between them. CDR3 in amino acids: CASNRRTAEQYF. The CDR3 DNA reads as TGTGCCAGCAACCGGAGAACGGCTGAGCAGTACTTC.

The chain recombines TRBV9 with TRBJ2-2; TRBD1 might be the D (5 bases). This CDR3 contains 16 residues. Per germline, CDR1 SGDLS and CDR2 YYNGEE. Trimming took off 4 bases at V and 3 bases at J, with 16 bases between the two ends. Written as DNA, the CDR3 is TGTGCCAGCAGCACTGAAGGCAGGGTCGACACCGGGGAGCTGTTTTTT. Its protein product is CASSTEGRVDTGELFF.

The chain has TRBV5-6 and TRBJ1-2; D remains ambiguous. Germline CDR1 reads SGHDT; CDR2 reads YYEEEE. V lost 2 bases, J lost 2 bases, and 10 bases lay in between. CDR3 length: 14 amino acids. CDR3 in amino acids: CASSFLPENYGYTF. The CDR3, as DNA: TGTGCCAGCAGCTTCCTCCCGGAGAACTATGGCTACACCTTC. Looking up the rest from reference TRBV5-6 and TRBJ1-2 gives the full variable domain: DAGVTQSPTHLIKTRGQQVTLRCSPKSGHDTVSWYQQALGQGPQFIFQYYEEEERQRGNFPDRFSGHQFPNYSSELNVNALLLGDSALYLCASSFLPENYGYTFGSGTRLTVV.

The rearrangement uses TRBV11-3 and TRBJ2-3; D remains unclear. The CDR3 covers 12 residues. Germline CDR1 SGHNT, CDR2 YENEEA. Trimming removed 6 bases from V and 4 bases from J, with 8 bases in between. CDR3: CASRGVADTQYF. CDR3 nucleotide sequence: TGTGCCAGCAGGGGCGTCGCAGATACGCAGTATTTT.

In DNA, the CDR3 is TGTGCCAGCAGCTTCGGACTAGCGGGAATATACAATGAGCAGTTCTTC. It yields the protein CASSFGLAGIYNEQFF. The rearrangement links TRBV11-3 to TRBJ2-1; 12 bases are shared with TRBD2. The CDR3 spans 16 residues. The ends lost 3 bases at V and 4 bases at J; junction bases unmatched: 4. CDR1 SGHNT and CDR2 YENEEA come from the germline V gene.

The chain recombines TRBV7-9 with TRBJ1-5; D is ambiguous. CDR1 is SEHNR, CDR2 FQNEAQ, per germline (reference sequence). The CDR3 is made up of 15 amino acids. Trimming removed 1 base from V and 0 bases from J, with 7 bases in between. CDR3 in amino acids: CASSLGADSNQPQHF. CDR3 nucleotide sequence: TGTGCCAGCAGCTTAGGGGCTGATAGCAATCAGCCCCAGCATTTT.

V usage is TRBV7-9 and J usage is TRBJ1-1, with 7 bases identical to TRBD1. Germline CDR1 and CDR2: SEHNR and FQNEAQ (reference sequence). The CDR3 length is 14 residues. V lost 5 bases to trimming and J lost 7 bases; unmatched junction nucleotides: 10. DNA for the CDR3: TGTGCCAGCAGCATTACCGGGACAGCGTATGAAGCTTTCTTT. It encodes CASSITGTAYEAFF. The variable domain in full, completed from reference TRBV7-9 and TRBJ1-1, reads DTGVSQNPRHKITKRGQNVTFRCDPISEHNRLYWYRQTLGQGPEFLTYFQNEAQLEKSRLLSDRFSAERPKGSFSTLEIQRTEQGDSAMYLCASSITGTAYEAFFGQGTRLTVV.

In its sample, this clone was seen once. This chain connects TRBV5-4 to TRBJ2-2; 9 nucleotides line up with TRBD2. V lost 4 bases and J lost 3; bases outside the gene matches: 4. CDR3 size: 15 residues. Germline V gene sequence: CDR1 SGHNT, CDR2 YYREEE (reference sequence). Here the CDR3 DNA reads TGTGCCAGCAGCGAGGGACTAGCCTACACCGGGGAGCTGTTTTTT. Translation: CASSEGLAYTGELFF.

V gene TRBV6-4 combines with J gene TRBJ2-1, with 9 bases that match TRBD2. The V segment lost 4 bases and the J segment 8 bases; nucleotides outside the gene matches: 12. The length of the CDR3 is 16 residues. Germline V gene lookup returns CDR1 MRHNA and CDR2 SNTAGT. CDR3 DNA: TGTGCCAGCAGTGGATGGGCGACTAGCGGTTTGGATGAGCAGTTCTTC. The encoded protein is CASSGWATSGLDEQFF.

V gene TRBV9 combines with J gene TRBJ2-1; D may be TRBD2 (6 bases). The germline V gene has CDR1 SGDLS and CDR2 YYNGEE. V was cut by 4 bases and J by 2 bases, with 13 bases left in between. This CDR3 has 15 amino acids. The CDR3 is CASSSRDWAYNEQFF. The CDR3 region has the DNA TGTGCCAGCAGCTCCCGGGACTGGGCCTACAATGAGCAGTTCTTC.

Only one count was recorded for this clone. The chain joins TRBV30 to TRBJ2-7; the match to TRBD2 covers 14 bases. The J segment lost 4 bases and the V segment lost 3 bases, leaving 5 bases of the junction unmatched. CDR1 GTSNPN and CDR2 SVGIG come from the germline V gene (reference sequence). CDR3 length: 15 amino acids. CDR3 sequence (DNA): TGTGCCTGGAGCAAAGGGACTAGCGGGAGTTACGAGCAGTACTTC. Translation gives CAWSKGTSGSYEQYF.

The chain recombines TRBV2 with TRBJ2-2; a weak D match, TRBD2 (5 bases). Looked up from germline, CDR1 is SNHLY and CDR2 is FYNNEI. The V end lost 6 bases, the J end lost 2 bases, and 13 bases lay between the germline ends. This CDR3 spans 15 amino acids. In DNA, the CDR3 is TGTGCCAGCAGCACCCGGACTCCTAACACCGGGGAGCTGTTTTTT. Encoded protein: CASSTRTPNTGELFF.

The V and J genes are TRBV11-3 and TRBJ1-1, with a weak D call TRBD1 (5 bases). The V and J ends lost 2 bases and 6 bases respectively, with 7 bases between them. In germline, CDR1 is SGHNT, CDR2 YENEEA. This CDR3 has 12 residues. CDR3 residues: CASSLIRAEAFF. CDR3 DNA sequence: TGTGCCAGCAGCTTAATCAGGGCTGAAGCTTTCTTT. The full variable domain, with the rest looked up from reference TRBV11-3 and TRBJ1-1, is EAGVVQSPRYKIIEKKQPVAFWCNPISGHNTLYWYLQNLGQGPELLIRYENEEAVDDSQLPKDRFSAERLKGVDSTLKIQPAELGDSAVYLCASSLIRAEAFFGQGTRLTVV.

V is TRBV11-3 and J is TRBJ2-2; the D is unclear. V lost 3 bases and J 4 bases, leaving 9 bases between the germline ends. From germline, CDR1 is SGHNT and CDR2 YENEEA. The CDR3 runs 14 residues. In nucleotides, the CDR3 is TGTGCCAGCAGCTTTCTGAGTCCCACCGGGGAGCTGTTTTTT. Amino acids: CASSFLSPTGELFF.

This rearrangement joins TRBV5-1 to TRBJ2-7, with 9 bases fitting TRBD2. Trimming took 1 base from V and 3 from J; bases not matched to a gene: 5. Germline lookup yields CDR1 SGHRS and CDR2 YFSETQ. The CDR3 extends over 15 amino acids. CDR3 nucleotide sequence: TGCGCCAGCAGCTTGAGGACTAGCGAGATCTACGAGCAGTACTTC. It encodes CASSLRTSEIYEQYF.

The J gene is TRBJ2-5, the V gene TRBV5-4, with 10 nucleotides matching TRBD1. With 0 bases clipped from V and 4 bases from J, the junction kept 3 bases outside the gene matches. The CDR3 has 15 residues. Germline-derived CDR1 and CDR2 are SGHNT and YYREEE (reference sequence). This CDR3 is CASSLAGQGSETQYF. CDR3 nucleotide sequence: TGTGCCAGCAGCTTGGCGGGACAGGGGTCAGAGACCCAGTACTTC. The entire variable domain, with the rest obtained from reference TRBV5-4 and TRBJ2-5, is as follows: ETGVTQSPTHLIKTRGQQVTLRCSSQSGHNTVSWYQQALGQGPQFIFQYYREEENGRGNFPPRFSGLQFPNYSSELNVNALELDDSALYLCASSLAGQGSETQYFGPGTRLLVL.